One and the same sample provided the 13 T cell receptor beta chains below, sequenced in a study of PD-L1 blockade in urothelial cancer. The repertoire was sequenced with immunoSEQ multiplex PCR; TCRdb's copy has only in-frame clones and lacks some. The table lists just under 30,000 clones, more than 70% of them singletons, with about 3% in the top ten. Here the sequenced sample was PBMCs, taken around atezolizumab (anti-PD-L1) treatment. These receptors originate from a middle-aged man with urothelial cancer.

The J gene is TRBJ2-1, the V gene TRBV4-2; unclear D gene. CDR1 is LGHNA, CDR2 YNFKEQ, per germline. The V end was cut by 1 base, the J end by 3 bases, with 13 bases between. The length of the CDR3 is 16 residues. Here the CDR3 reads CASSQGEVSHYNEQFF. DNA of the CDR3: TGTGCCAGCAGCCAAGGCGAAGTATCGCACTACAATGAGCAGTTCTTC.

V gene TRBV29-1 combines with J gene TRBJ1-3; D uncertain. V was pared by 6 bases and J by 2 bases, with 14 bases between. Germline CDR1 is SQVTM and CDR2 is ANQGSEA. The CDR3 is made up of 14 amino acids. This CDR3 reads CSVGRQDPGNTIYF. The CDR3, as DNA: TGCAGCGTCGGAAGACAAGACCCTGGAAACACCATATATTTT.

The CDR3 spells CASSQVEGTNEQFF. CDR3 coding DNA: TGCGCCAGCAGCCAAGTGGAGGGGACCAATGAGCAGTTCTTC. The gene calls are TRBV4-3 and TRBJ2-1; D may be TRBD2 (6 bases). Germline CDR1 is LGHNA and CDR2 is YSLEER. Deletions cut 1 base from V and 6 bases from J, with 10 bases between. The CDR3 is made up of 14 amino acids.

V gene TRBV29-1 combines with J gene TRBJ1-4; a weak D match, TRBD1 (6 bases). Germline values: CDR1 SQVTM, CDR2 ANQGSEA. V was cut by 0 bases and J by 5 bases, with 10 bases left in between. CDR3 length: 14 residues. The CDR3: CSVEDGTGNEKLFF. In nucleotides, the CDR3 is TGCAGCGTTGAAGATGGAACAGGGAATGAAAAACTGTTTTTT.

This chain connects TRBV7-2 to TRBJ1-3, with 11 bases aligning to TRBD1. The V gene's germline CDR1 is SGHTA and CDR2 FQGNSA. The ends lost 6 bases at V and 2 bases at J; junction bases unmatched: 6. This CDR3 region has 16 residues. In DNA, the CDR3 is TGTGCCAGCAGTCACGAGGGACAGGGGGCTGGAAACACCATATATTTT. Translating gives CASSHEGQGAGNTIYF.

V and J are TRBV18 and TRBJ2-3, with D possibly TRBD1 on 5 matching bases. CDR1 and CDR2 from the germline V gene are KGHSH and LQKENI. V dropped 3 bases and J dropped 1 base, with 14 bases sitting between them. The CDR3 covers 16 residues. CDR3 region: CASSPNRQRGTDTQYF. For the CDR3, the DNA is TGTGCCAGCTCACCTAACAGGCAACGGGGCACAGATACGCAGTATTTT.

In DNA, the CDR3 is TGTGCCAGCAGCCCCGACAGGAACACCGGGGAGCTGTTTTTT. It specifies CASSPDRNTGELFF. The V and J genes are TRBV7-3 and TRBJ2-2; a weak D match, TRBD1 (5 bases). V shed 5 bases and J shed 1 base, with 8 bases lying between them. Germline V gives CDR1 SGHTA, CDR2 FQGTGA. The CDR3 has 14 amino acids.

In its sample, this clone was seen once. The J gene is TRBJ1-4, the V gene TRBV7-9; TRBD1 might be the D (5 bases). In germline, CDR1 is SEHNR, CDR2 FQNEAQ (reference sequence). The CDR3 is 14 residues long. V was clipped by 2 bases and J by 8 bases, with 12 bases between them. The CDR3 DNA reads TGTGCCAGCAGCTTACCCAGGGATGTGGAAAAACTGTTTTTT. As protein: CASSLPRDVEKLFF.

The chain carries TRBV28 and TRBJ2-2; the match to TRBD2 covers 9 bases. The CDR3 covers 17 residues. Germline loops: CDR1 MDHEN, CDR2 SYDVKM. Trimming cost V 3 bases and J 1 base; bases outside gene matches: 6. The CDR3 reads CASSFWRGGQNTGELFF. CDR3 nucleotides: TGTGCCAGCAGTTTTTGGCGGGGGGGACAGAACACCGGGGAGCTGTTTTTT.

This clone showed up just a few times. The chain couples TRBV18 to TRBJ2-2, with D tentatively TRBD2 (5 bases). The germline V and J ends were trimmed by 2 bases and 7 bases, with 8 bases remaining between them. The CDR3 loop spans 13 amino acids. Germline loops: CDR1 KGHSH, CDR2 LQKENI. The CDR3 DNA follows: TGTGCCAGCTCACCAGAGGGTAACGGGGAGCTGTTTTTT. It is translated as CASSPEGNGELFF.

The chain couples TRBV27 to TRBJ1-6; TRBD1 matches at 9 bases. The CDR3 covers 15 residues. Germline V lookup: CDR1 MNHEY, CDR2 SMNVEV (reference sequence). The trim removed 5 bases at V and 9 bases at J, leaving 8 bases unmatched. DNA for the CDR3: TGTGCCAGCAGTCAGGGACAGGGAGGCGGTTCACCCCTCCACTTT. This encodes CASSQGQGGGSPLHF.

The rearrangement links TRBV7-5 to TRBJ2-1; the table's D call of TRBD1 was not tested on the DNA. TRBV7-5 corresponds to a pseudogene. The CDR3 runs 12 residues. The DNA of the CDR3 is TGTGCCAGAAGCCCTCCAGGCAATGAGCAGTTCTTC. Protein product: CARSPPGNEQFF.

This clone turned up a few times. This chain links TRBV27 with TRBJ1-5; TRBD1 aligns across 11 bases. With V trimmed by 4 bases and J by 6 bases, 2 bases remained unmatched. The germline gives CDR1 MNHEY, CDR2 SMNVEV (reference sequence). The CDR3 runs 14 residues. The DNA of the CDR3 is TGTGCCAGCAGTTGGACAGGGGGCGGTCAGCCCCAGCATTTT. Translation gives CASSWTGGGQPQHF.